Below are 31 T cell receptor beta chains sequenced from a single sample in a study of T-cell reconstitution after alpha-beta-depleted transplantation in children. Construction of the TCRbeta library involved unique molecular identifiers. Using its own MiXCR run on the PCR reads, TCRdb lists one record per CDR3 protein. Among over 15,000 distinct CDR3 sequences, 5.1% were seen once, and the ten largest hold around 7.5%. Sequences were derived from PBMCs, sampled before TCRalphabeta/CD19-depleted stem cell transplant. The source is a boy younger than 18 with acute lymphoblastic leukemia, due to receive a stem cell transplant.

In this sample, this clonotype turned up many times. This rearrangement joins TRBV27 to TRBJ2-1; a possible D gene is TRBD2 (6 bases). The CDR3 has 14 residues. The germline V gene encodes CDR1 MNHEY and CDR2 SMNVEV (reference sequence). V lost 7 bases to trimming and J lost 9 bases, with 19 bases between them. Written as DNA, the CDR3 is TGTGCCAGCACTCGGGACTCACTAATGGGTGAGCAGTTCTTC. Its protein is CASTRDSLMGEQFF.

This clonotype was counted many times. V usage is TRBV7-9 and J usage is TRBJ2-3, with D tentatively TRBD1 or TRBD2 (6 bases each). The CDR3 length is 14 residues. Between the trimmed V and J ends, which lost 5 bases and 0 bases, there was a span of 9 bases. Germline V lookup: CDR1 SEHNR, CDR2 FQNEAQ (reference sequence). In nucleotides, the CDR3 is TGTGCCAGCAGCCACGGGGGCAGCACAGATACGCAGTATTTT. Protein sequence: CASSHGGSTDTQYF.

This clonotype was seen many times. The V and J genes are TRBV3-1 and TRBJ1-5; maybe TRBD1 (6 bases). V was trimmed by 2 bases and J by 7 bases, leaving 12 bases between them. Germline V gives CDR1 LGHDT, CDR2 YNNKEL (reference sequence). This CDR3 has 14 amino acids. CDR3 residues: CASSQMQGRQPQHF. The CDR3 nucleotides read TGTGCCAGCAGCCAAATGCAGGGGAGACAGCCCCAGCATTTT.

This clonotype was picked up a small number of times. The chain employs TRBV3-1 and TRBJ2-3, with 8 positions matching TRBD2. Germline V CDR1 and CDR2: LGHDT, YNNKEL (reference sequence). CDR3 length equals 18 residues. With V trimmed by 10 bases and J by 3 bases, 21 bases remained unmatched. In DNA, the CDR3 is TGTGCCACCTGCCCCCAGGGAGCGGGGGTCCTATTAACAGATACGCAGTATTTT. Protein: CATCPQGAGVLLTDTQYF.

This clonotype was detected many times. The V gene is TRBV12-3 or TRBV12-4, the J gene TRBJ2-6; D is unclear. V dropped 1 base and J dropped 0 bases, with 4 bases sitting between them. This CDR3 is built from 15 residues. CDR3 sequence: CASSLGGSGANVLTF. CDR3 DNA sequence: TGTGCCAGCAGTTTAGGGGGCTCTGGGGCCAACGTCCTGACTTTC.

This clonotype was counted at least ten times. J is TRBJ2-7 and V is TRBV6-5; D is possibly TRBD2 (7 bases). V was cut by 6 bases and J by 2 bases, with 20 bases left in between. In germline, CDR1 is MNHEY, CDR2 SVGAGI. This CDR3 has 16 amino acids. The CDR3 DNA sequence: TGTGCCAGCAGCAGCCGGGGGGCGGGAACTGCCTACGAGCAGTACTTC. This codes for CASSSRGAGTAYEQYF.

This clonotype was observed many times. The chain has TRBV18 and TRBJ1-5, with D hard to call. The CDR3 length is 14 residues. Germline CDR1 KGHSH, CDR2 LQKENI. Trimming pared 6 bases from V and 0 bases from J, leaving 9 bases between. The CDR3 reads CASSNTDSNQPQHF. The CDR3 region has the DNA TGTGCCAGCTCCAACACCGATAGCAATCAGCCCCAGCATTTT.

The sample holds many counts of this clonotype. This rearrangement joins TRBV25-1 to TRBJ2-2; D is ambiguous. CDR3 length equals 13 residues. Trimming shortened V by 1 base and J by 7 bases, and 7 bases separated the two germline ends. Germline lookup yields CDR1 MGHDK and CDR2 SYGVNS. The CDR3 DNA sequence: TGTGCCAGCAGTGAATGGGTTAGCGGGGAGCTGTTTTTT. Amino acid sequence: CASSEWVSGELFF.

This clonotype was seen many times. The chain's CDR3 is CSVEGRQLGNTQYF. CDR3 in DNA: TGCAGCGTTGAAGGGCGACAGTTAGGAAATACGCAGTATTTT. The chain is built from TRBV29-1 and TRBJ2-3; perhaps TRBD1 as D (5 bases). V shed 1 base and J shed 7 bases, with 15 bases lying between them. CDR3 size: 14 residues. Germline loops: CDR1 SQVTM, CDR2 ANQGSEA.

This clonotype has at least ten counts. The chain joins TRBV7-9 to TRBJ1-2; a possible D gene is TRBD1 (6 bases). Per the germline V gene, CDR1 is SEHNR and CDR2 is FQNEAQ (reference sequence). There are 16 residues in the CDR3. V lost 4 bases and J 0 bases, leaving 15 bases between the germline ends. CDR3 in DNA: TGTGCCAGCAGCTCTCCGGACAGTCCAGCTAACTATGGCTACACCTTC. Its protein is CASSSPDSPANYGYTF.

This clonotype was seen only a few times. The chain has TRBV6-4 and TRBJ1-5; D is ambiguous. The V and J ends lost 3 bases and 1 base respectively, with 10 bases between them. CDR3 length: 15 amino acids. Germline-derived CDR1 and CDR2 are MRHNA and SNTAGT. CDR3 region: CASSEWSGSNQPQHF. The CDR3 bases are TGTGCCAGCAGTGAATGGTCTGGGAGCAATCAGCCCCAGCATTTT.

The chain employs TRBV20-1 and TRBJ2-6, with unresolved D. The V end lost 0 bases, the J end lost 0 bases, and 3 bases lay between the germline ends. This CDR3 comprises 14 residues. Germline lookup yields CDR1 DFQATT and CDR2 SNEGSKA (reference sequence). As DNA, the CDR3 is TGCAGTGCTAGAGACACCTCTGGGGCCAACGTCCTGACTTTC. Its translation: CSARDTSGANVLTF.

This clonotype was seen many times. The chain has TRBV4-1 and TRBJ2-5; D is possibly TRBD1 (6 bases). CDR1 MGHRA and CDR2 YSYEKL come from the germline V gene. The CDR3 loop spans 15 amino acids. V was cut by 1 base and J by 0 bases, with 9 bases left in between. The CDR3 loop is CASSQAGVNQETQYF. The DNA for the CDR3 is TGCGCCAGCAGCCAAGCAGGGGTAAACCAAGAGACCCAGTACTTC.

This clonotype was counted at least ten times. This chain connects TRBV6-4 to TRBJ2-3; 10 nucleotides match TRBD2. The V and J ends lost 0 bases and 3 bases, in that order; junction bases with no gene match: 0. From germline, CDR1 is MRHNA and CDR2 SNTAGT. This CDR3 spans 15 amino acids. This CDR3 reads CASSDSSGRTDTQYF. The CDR3 DNA reads as TGTGCCAGCAGTGACTCTAGCGGGAGGACAGATACGCAGTATTTT.

This clonotype has a count of ten or more. The V call is TRBV7-2, the J call TRBJ1-6; no firm D call. The germline CDR1 and CDR2 sequences are SGHTA and FQGNSA. The CDR3 has 15 amino acids. V lost 0 bases to trimming and J lost 4 bases, with 7 bases between them. CDR3 DNA: TGTGCCAGCAGCTTAGCAGTGCAGTATAATTCACCCCTCCACTTT. Translating it yields CASSLAVQYNSPLHF. The full variable domain, with the rest looked up from reference TRBV7-2 and TRBJ1-6, is GAGVSQSPSNKVTEKGKDVELRCDPISGHTALYWYRQSLGQGLEFLIYFQGNSAPDKSGLPSDRFSAERTGGSVSTLTIQRTQQEDSAVYLCASSLAVQYNSPLHFGNGTRLTVT.

This clonotype has a count of ten or more. This chain links TRBV30 with TRBJ1-5, with D unclear. CDR3 length: 13 amino acids. The germline V gene encodes CDR1 GTSNPN and CDR2 SVGIG (reference sequence). V shed 0 bases and J shed 5 bases, with 8 bases lying between them. The CDR3 reads CAWSVIGDQPQHF. The CDR3 coding sequence is TGTGCCTGGAGTGTAATTGGGGATCAGCCCCAGCATTTT.

This clonotype was recorded at least ten times. The J gene is TRBJ2-1, the V gene TRBV15, with TRBD1 matching over 8 bases. V lost 8 bases to trimming and J lost 10 bases; unmatched junction nucleotides: 19. The CDR3 totals 16 residues. Germline lookup yields CDR1 LNHNV and CDR2 YYDKDF (reference sequence). The CDR3: CATLPDIVQGAGEQFF. CDR3 bases: TGTGCCACCCTCCCAGATATCGTCCAGGGGGCAGGGGAGCAGTTCTTC.

This clonotype has at least ten counts. The chain joins TRBV30 to TRBJ2-7; D assignment may be TRBD1 or TRBD2 (6 bases each). V gave up 3 bases and J gave up 4 bases, with 10 bases separating them. Germline CDR1 is GTSNPN and CDR2 is SVGIG (reference sequence). The CDR3 length is 12 residues. As DNA, the CDR3 is TGTGCCTGGAGAGAGGGGGGTTACGAGCAGTACTTC. Its translation: CAWREGGYEQYF.

This clonotype was observed many times. The rearrangement links TRBV12-3 or TRBV12-4 to TRBJ1-4; 10 bases map to TRBD1. V was pared by 4 bases and J by 8 bases, with 10 bases of the junction left unmatched. The CDR3 is made up of 16 amino acids. CDR3 sequence reads: CASSSYGTGAGEKLFF. CDR3 DNA: TGTGCCAGCAGTTCGTACGGGACAGGGGCGGGGGAAAAACTGTTTTTT.

This clonotype was seen many times. V is TRBV3-1 and J is TRBJ2-1, with TRBD2 matching over 8 bases. V was pared by 1 base and J by 10 bases, with 9 bases of the junction left unmatched. CDR3 length: 15 residues. Germline V gene data show CDR1 as LGHDT and CDR2 as YNNKEL (reference sequence). This CDR3 is CASSQGTGGAAEQFF. The CDR3 DNA reads TGTGCCAGCAGCCAAGGTACCGGGGGGGCCGCCGAGCAGTTCTTC.

This clonotype was counted at least ten times. The chain couples TRBV10-2 to TRBJ2-3; 7 bases are a match to TRBD2. Germline lookup yields CDR1 WSHSY and CDR2 SAAADI. CDR3 length equals 17 residues. J was trimmed by 2 bases and V by 7 bases; bases with no gene match: 15. CDR3 nucleotide sequence: TGCGCCAGCAAAGAAAGAGGCGGGAGCCTTTCCACAGATACGCAGTATTTT. It translates to CASKERGGSLSTDTQYF.

This clonotype has ten or more counts. The chain is built from TRBV4-3 and TRBJ2-7; D not resolved. The CDR3 has 12 residues. V lost 0 bases and J lost 4, with 4 bases in between. Germline CDR1 LGHNA, CDR2 YSLEER. The CDR3 is CASSQEGYEQYF. Here the CDR3 DNA reads TGCGCCAGCAGCCAAGAAGGGTACGAGCAGTACTTC.

CDR3 residues: CASSPKGVSLTDTQYF. CDR3 bases: TGCGCCAGCAGCCCCAAGGGGGTCTCGCTGACAGATACGCAGTATTTT. The chain uses TRBV5-1 and TRBJ2-3; D is perhaps TRBD1 (6 bases). The germline CDR1 and CDR2 sequences are SGHRS and YFSETQ. V was pared by 4 bases and J by 3 bases, with 18 bases between. The CDR3 runs to 16 residues.

This clonotype was seen at least ten times. This chain joins TRBV7-8 and TRBJ2-1, with 9 positions matching TRBD2. The V gene's germline CDR1 is SGHVS and CDR2 FQNEAQ. The trim removed 4 bases at V and 8 bases at J, leaving 15 bases unmatched. This CDR3 comprises 17 residues. CDR3 nucleotides: TGTGCCAGCAGCTCCCCTCAGGGTAGCGGGAGTTGGTATGAGCAGTTCTTC. Its protein product is CASSSPQGSGSWYEQFF.

This clonotype appeared many times. The chain joins TRBV7-2 to TRBJ1-4; no clear D gene. This CDR3 comprises 14 residues. Germline V CDR1 and CDR2: SGHTA, FQGNSA. Trimming shortened V by 1 base and J by 5 bases, and 8 bases separated the two germline ends. The chain's CDR3 is CASSLVSGNEKLFF. CDR3 DNA: TGTGCCAGCAGCTTAGTATCTGGGAATGAAAAACTGTTTTTT.

This clonotype has at least ten counts. This rearrangement joins TRBV20-1 to TRBJ2-7; 9 bases are shared with TRBD1. The CDR3 sequence is 14 residues long. V shed 5 bases and J 0 bases; nucleotides not matched to a gene: 5. Germline V CDR1 and CDR2: DFQATT, SNEGSKA (reference sequence). The CDR3 DNA is TGCAGTGCTGAGGACAGGGGAAGCTCCTACGAGCAGTACTTC. As protein: CSAEDRGSSYEQYF.

This clonotype was observed at least ten times. The rearrangement joins TRBV30 to TRBJ2-7; tentatively, D is TRBD1 (5 bases). In germline, CDR1 is GTSNPN, CDR2 SVGIG (reference sequence). The CDR3 runs to 11 residues. The ends were cut back, 5 bases at V and 2 bases at J, with 7 bases in the middle. The CDR3 DNA follows: TGTGCCTGGGACAGCCCCTACGAGCAGTACTTC. Residues: CAWDSPYEQYF. The complete variable domain, with remaining parts taken from reference TRBV30 and TRBJ2-7, reads SQTIHQWPATLVQPVGSPLSLECTVEGTSNPNLYWYRQAAGRGLQLLFYSVGIGQISSEVPQNLSASRPQDRQFILSSKKLLLSDSGFYLCAWDSPYEQYFGPGTRLTVT.

This clonotype was observed many times. The chain uses TRBV5-7 and TRBJ2-1, with 12 bases lining up with TRBD2. Being an ORF, TRBV5-7 has a function that is uncertain. The CDR3 is 20 residues long. The V segment lost 3 bases and the J segment 7 bases; nucleotides outside the gene matches: 20. CDR3 in DNA: TGTGCCAGCAGCTGGAGGTACAGGGCCGGAGGACTAGCGGGAATTAATGAGCAGTTCTTC. The encoded protein is CASSWRYRAGGLAGINEQFF.

Many counts were recorded for this clonotype. CDR3 sequence reads: CASSAGLAGGLSSYNEQFF. The CDR3, as DNA: TGTGCCAGCAGTGCGGGACTAGCGGGAGGGTTAAGCTCCTACAATGAGCAGTTCTTC. The chain uses TRBV2 and TRBJ2-1, with TRBD2 matching over 16 bases. After removal of 4 bases from V and 0 bases from J, the junction contained 6 bases not matched to a gene. Germline CDR1 is SNHLY and CDR2 is FYNNEI. This CDR3 region has 19 residues.

This clonotype was seen repeatedly, ten times or more. The chain combines TRBV5-1 with TRBJ1-3, with 8 positions matching TRBD1. The CDR3 has 15 amino acids. The V segment lost 4 bases and the J segment 3 bases; nucleotides outside the gene matches: 6. Germline V gene lookup returns CDR1 SGHRS and CDR2 YFSETQ. The CDR3 spells CASSAWTGFGNTIYF. CDR3 coding DNA: TGCGCCAGCAGCGCCTGGACAGGGTTTGGAAACACCATATATTTT.

V is TRBV5-4 and J is TRBJ1-2; TRBD1 matches 10 bases. Germline-derived CDR1 and CDR2 are SGHNT and YYREEE (reference sequence). The length of the CDR3 is 14 residues. V was pared by 2 bases and J by 6 bases, with 4 bases of the junction left unmatched. CDR3 DNA sequence: TGTGCCAGCAGCTTCACCGGGACAGGGGATGGCTACACCTTC. This gives the protein CASSFTGTGDGYTF.